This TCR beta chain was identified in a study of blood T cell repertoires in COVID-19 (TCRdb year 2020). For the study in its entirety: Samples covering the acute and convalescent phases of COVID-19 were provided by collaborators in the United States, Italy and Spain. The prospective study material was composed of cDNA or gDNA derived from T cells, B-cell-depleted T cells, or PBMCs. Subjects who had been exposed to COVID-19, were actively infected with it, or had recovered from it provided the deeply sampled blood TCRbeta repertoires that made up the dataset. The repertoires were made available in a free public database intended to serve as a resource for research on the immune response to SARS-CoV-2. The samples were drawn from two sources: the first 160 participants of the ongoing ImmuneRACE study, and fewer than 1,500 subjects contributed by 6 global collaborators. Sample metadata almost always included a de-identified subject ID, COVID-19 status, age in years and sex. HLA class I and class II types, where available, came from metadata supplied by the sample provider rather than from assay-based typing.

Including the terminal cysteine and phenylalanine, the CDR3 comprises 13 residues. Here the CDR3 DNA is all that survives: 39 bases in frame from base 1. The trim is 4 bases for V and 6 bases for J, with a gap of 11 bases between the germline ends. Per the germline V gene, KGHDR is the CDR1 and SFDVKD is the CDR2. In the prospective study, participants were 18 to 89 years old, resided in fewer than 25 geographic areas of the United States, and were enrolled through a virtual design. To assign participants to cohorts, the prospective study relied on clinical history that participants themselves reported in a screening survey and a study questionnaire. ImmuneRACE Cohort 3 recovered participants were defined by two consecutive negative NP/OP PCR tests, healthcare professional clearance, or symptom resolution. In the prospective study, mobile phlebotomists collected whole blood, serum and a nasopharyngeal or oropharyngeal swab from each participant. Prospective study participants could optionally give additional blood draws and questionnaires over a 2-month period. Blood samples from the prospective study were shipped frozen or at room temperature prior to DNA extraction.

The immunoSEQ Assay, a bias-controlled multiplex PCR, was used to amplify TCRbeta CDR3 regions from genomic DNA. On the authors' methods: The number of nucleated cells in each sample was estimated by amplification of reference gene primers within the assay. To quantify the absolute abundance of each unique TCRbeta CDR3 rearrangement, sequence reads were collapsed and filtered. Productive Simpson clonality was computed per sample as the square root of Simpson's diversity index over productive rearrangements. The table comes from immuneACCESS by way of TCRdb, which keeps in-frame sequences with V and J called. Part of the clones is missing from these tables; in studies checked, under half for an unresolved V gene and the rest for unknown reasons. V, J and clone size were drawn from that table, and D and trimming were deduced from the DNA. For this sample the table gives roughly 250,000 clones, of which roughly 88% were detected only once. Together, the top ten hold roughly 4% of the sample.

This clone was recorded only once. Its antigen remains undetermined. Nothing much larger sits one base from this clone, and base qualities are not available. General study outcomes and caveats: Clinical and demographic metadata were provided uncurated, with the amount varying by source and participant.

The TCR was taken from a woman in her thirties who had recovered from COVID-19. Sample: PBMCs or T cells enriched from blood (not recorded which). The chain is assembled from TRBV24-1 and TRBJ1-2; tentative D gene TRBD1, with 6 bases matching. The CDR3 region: CATSDRGVDGYTF. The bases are TGTGCCACCAGTGACAGGGGAGTAGATGGCTACACCTTC.